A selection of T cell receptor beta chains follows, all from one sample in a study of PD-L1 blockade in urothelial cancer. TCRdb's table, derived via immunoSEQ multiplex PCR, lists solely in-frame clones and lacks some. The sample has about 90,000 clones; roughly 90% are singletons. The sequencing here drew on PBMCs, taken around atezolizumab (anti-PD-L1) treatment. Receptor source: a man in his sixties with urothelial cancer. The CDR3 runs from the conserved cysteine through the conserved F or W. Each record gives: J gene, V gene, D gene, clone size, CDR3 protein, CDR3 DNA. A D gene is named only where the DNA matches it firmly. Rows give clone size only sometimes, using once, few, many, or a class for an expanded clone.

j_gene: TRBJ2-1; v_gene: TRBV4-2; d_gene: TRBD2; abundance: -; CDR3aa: CASSQDSVPGTTYNEQFF; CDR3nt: TGTGCCAGCAGCCAAGATTCGGTTCCGGGGACTACCTACAATGAGCAGTTCTTC
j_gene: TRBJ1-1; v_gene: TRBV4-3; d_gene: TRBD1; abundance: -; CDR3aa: CASSLNFGQVYTEAFF; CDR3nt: TGCGCCAGCAGCCTAAACTTCGGACAGGTGTACACTGAAGCTTTCTTT
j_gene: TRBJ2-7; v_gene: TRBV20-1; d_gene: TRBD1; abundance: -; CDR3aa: CSAHRGQEQYF; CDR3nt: TGCAGTGCTCACAGGGGGCAGGAGCAGTACTTC
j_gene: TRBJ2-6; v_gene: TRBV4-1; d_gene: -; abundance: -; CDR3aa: CASSQVSSGANVLTF; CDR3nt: TGCGCCAGCAGCCAAGTCAGCTCTGGGGCCAACGTCCTGACTTTC
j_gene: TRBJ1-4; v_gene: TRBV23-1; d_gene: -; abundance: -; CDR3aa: CASSQSTQASNEKLFF; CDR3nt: TGCGCCAGCAGTCAGTCGACGCAGGCTTCTAATGAAAAACTGTTTTTT
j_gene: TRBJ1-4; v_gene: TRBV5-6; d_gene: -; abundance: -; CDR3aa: CASSISSRPNEKLFF; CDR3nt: TGTGCCAGCAGCATATCTTCGCGGCCTAATGAAAAACTGTTTTTT
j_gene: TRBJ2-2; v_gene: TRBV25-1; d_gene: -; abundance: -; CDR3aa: CASSVTGSAGELFF; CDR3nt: TGTGCCAGCAGTGTAACAGGGTCTGCCGGGGAGCTGTTTTTT
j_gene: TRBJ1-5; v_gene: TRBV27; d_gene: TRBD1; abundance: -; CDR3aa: CASRPRTGGQPQHF; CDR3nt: TGTGCCAGCCGACCTAGGACAGGGGGTCAGCCCCAGCATTTT
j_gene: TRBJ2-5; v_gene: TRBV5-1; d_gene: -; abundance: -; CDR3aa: CASSALQLQETQYF; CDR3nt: TGCGCCAGCAGCGCTCTTCAACTTCAAGAGACCCAGTACTTC
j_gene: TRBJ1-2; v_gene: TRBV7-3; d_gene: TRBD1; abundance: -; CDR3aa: CASSFDGTDVFGYTF; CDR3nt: TGTGCCAGCAGCTTCGACGGGACAGACGTCTTTGGCTACACCTTC
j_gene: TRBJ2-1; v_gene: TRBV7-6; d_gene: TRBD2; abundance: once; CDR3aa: CASSLVWGGTYNEQFF; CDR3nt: TGTGCCAGCAGCTTAGTGTGGGGGGGGACCTACAATGAGCAGTTCTTC
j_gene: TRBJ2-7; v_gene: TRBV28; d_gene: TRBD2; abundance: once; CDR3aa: CASTEVAGTYEQYF; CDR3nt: TGTGCCAGCACCGAGGTAGCGGGAACCTACGAGCAGTACTTC
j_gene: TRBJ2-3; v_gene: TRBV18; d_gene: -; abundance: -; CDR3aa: CASSPPSGTDTQYF; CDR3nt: TGTGCCAGCTCACCACCCTCGGGAACAGATACGCAGTATTTT
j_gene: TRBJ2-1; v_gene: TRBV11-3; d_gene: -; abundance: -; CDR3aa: CASSSEALDGNNEQFF; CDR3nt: TGTGCCAGCAGCTCCGAAGCGCTTGATGGAAACAATGAGCAGTTCTTC
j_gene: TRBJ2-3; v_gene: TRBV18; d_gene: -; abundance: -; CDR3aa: CASSPGGDDTQYF; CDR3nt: TGTGCCAGCTCACCAGGAGGTGATGATACGCAGTATTTT
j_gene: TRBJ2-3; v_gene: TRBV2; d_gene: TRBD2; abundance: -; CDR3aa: CASSEALSGGAITDTQYF; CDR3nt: TGTGCCAGCAGTGAAGCGCTGAGCGGGGGGGCCATCACAGATACGCAGTATTTT
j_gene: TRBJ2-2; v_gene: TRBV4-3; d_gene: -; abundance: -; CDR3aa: CASSQDEGGGELFF; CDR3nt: TGCGCCAGCAGCCAAGATGAAGGGGGAGGGGAGCTGTTTTTT
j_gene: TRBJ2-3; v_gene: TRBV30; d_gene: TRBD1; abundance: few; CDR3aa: CALDGPTGLTDTQYF; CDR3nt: TGTGCCTTGGATGGCCCGACAGGGCTAACAGATACGCAGTATTTT
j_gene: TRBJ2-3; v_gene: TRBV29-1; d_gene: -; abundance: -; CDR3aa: CSVVRYQRSTDTQYF; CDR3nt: TGCAGCGTTGTTAGGTATCAGAGGAGCACAGATACGCAGTATTTT
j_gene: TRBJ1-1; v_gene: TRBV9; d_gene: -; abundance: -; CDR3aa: CASSVGGGANTEAFF; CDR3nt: TGTGCCAGCAGCGTAGGGGGAGGAGCTAACACTGAAGCTTTCTTT
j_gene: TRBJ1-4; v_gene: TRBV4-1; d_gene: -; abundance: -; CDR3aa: CASSQDGQGNEKLFF; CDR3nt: TGCGCCAGCAGCCAAGATGGGCAGGGTAATGAAAAACTGTTTTTT
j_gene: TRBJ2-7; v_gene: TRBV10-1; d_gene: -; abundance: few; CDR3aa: CASSVPRQFKKQYF; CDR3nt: TGCGCCAGCAGTGTCCCAAGACAGTTTAAGAAGCAGTACTTC
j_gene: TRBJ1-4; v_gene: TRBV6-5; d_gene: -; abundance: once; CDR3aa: CASGQINEKLFF; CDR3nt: TGTGCCAGCGGACAGATTAATGAAAAACTGTTTTTT
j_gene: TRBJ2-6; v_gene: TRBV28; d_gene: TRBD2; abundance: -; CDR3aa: CASSTLAGDPGANVLTF; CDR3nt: TGTGCCAGCAGCACACTAGCGGGAGACCCCGGGGCCAACGTCCTGACTTTC
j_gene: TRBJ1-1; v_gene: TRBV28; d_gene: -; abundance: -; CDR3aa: CATLDPGHLNTEAFF; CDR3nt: TGTGCCACCCTCGATCCGGGACACCTGAACACTGAAGCTTTCTTT
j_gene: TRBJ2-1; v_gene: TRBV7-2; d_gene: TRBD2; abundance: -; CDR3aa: CASTLVGGRAGDEQFF; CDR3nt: TGTGCCAGCACCCTAGTGGGCGGGAGGGCGGGGGATGAGCAGTTCTTC
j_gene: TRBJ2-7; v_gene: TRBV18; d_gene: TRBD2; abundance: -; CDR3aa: CASSPREDSEQYF; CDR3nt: TGTGCCAGCTCTCCACGGGAGGATTCCGAGCAGTACTTC
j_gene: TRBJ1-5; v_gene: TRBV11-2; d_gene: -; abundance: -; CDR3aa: CASSIGGNSNQPQHF; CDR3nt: TGTGCCAGCAGCATAGGAGGGAATAGCAATCAGCCCCAGCATTTT
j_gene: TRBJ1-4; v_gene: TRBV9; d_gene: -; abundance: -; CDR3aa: CASSTRQTGANEKLFF; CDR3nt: TGTGCCAGCAGCACTCGACAGACCGGTGCTAATGAAAAACTGTTTTTT
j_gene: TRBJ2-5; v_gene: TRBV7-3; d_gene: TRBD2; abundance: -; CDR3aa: CASSPRTSGGPQTQYF; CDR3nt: TGTGCCAGCAGCCCTCGGACTAGCGGGGGGCCTCAGACCCAGTACTTC
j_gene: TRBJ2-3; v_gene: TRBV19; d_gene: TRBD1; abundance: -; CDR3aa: CASSQGAEDTQYF; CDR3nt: TGTGCCAGTTCACAGGGGGCGGAAGATACGCAGTATTTT
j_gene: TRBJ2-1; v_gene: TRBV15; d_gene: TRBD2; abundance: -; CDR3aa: CATSRDRSTGGFF; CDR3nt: TGTGCCACCAGCAGAGATCGCAGCACGGGGGGGTTCTTC
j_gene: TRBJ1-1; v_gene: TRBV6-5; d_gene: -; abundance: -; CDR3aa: CASSLAGETEAFF; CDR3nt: TGTGCCAGCAGCCTCGCAGGGGAGACTGAAGCTTTCTTT
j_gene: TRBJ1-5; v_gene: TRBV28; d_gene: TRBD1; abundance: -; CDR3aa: CASSLPGQGGNQPQHF; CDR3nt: TGTGCCAGCAGTCTACCGGGACAGGGGGGCAATCAGCCCCAGCATTTT
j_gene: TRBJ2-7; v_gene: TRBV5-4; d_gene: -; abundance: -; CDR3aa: CASSRRGGSYEQYF; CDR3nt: TGTGCCAGCAGCCGTAGGGGGGGATCCTACGAGCAGTACTTC
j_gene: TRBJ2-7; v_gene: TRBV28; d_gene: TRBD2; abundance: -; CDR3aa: CATKTPTGTSRYEQYF; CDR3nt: TGTGCCACCAAAACACCGACCGGGACTAGCCGATACGAGCAGTACTTC
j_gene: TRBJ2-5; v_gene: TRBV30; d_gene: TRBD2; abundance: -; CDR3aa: CAWGTSGGFQYF; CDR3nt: TGTGCCTGGGGGACTAGCGGGGGTTTCCAGTACTTC
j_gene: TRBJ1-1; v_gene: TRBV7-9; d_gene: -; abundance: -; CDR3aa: CASSLSSRGTEAFF; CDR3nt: TGTGCCAGCAGCTTAAGTAGCAGGGGCACTGAAGCTTTCTTT
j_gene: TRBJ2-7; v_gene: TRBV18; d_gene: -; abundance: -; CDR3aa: CASSPAQVDEQYF; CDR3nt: TGTGCCAGCTCACCGGCGCAGGTGGACGAGCAGTACTTC
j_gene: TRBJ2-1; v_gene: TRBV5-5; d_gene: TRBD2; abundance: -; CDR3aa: CASSLGASGSFNEQFF; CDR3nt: TGTGCCAGCAGCTTGGGGGCTAGCGGGAGTTTTAATGAGCAGTTCTTC
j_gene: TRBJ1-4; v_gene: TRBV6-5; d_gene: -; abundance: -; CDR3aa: CASRPTATNEKLFF; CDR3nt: TGTGCCAGCAGACCTACAGCAACTAATGAAAAACTGTTTTTT
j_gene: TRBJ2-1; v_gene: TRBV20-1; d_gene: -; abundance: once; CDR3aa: CSAGGWPAQFF; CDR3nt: TGCAGTGCGGGGGGTTGGCCCGCGCAGTTCTTC
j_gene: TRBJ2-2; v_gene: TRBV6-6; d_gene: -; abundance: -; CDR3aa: CASSPEGLTGELFF; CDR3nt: TGTGCCAGCAGCCCCGAGGGCCTCACCGGGGAGCTGTTTTTT
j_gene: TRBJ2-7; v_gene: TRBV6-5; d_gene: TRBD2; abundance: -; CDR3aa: CASSYSGASGSYEQYF; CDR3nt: TGTGCCAGCAGTTACTCGGGGGCTAGCGGGAGCTACGAGCAGTACTTC
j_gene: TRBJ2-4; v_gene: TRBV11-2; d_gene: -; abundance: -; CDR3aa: CASSLGTGGLSIQYF; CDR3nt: TGTGCCAGCAGCTTAGGGACCGGGGGGCTGAGCATTCAGTACTTC